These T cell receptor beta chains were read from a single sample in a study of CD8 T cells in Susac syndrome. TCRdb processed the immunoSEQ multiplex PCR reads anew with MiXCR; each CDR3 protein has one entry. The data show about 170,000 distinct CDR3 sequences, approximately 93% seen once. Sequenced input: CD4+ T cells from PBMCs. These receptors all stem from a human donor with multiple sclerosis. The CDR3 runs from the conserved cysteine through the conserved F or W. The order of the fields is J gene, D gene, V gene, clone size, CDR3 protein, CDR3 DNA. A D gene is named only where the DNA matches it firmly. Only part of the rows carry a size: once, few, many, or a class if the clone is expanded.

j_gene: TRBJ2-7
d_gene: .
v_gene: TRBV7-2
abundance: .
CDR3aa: CASSSVFRGEQYF
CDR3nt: TGTGCCAGCAGCTCAGTATTCCGGGGCGAGCAGTACTTC

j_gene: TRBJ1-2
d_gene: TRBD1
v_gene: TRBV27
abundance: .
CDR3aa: CASSLQGPGQGQGYTF
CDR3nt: TGTGCCAGCAGTTTACAGGGGCCGGGACAGGGTCAGGGCTACACCTTC

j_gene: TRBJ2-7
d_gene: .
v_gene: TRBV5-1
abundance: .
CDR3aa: CASSLAGVPSYEQYF
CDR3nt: TGCGCCAGCAGCTTGGCGGGGGTCCCCTCCTACGAGCAGTACTTC

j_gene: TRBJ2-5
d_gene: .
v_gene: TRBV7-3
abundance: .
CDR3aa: CASSLLVGEETQYF
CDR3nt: TGTGCCAGCAGCTTATTGGTAGGGGAAGAGACCCAGTACTTC

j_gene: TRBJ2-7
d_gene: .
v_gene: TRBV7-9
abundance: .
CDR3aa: CASKDSVRSYEQYF
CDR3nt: TGTGCCAGCAAGGATTCCGTCCGATCCTACGAGCAGTACTTC

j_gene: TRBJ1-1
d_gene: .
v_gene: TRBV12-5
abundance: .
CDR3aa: CASGPRPLNTEAFF
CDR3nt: TGTGCTAGTGGTCCCCGCCCCCTGAACACTGAAGCTTTCTTT

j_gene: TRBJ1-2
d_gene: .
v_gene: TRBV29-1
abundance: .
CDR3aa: CSVEVTANYGYTF
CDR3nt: TGCAGCGTTGAAGTTACAGCTAACTATGGCTACACCTTC

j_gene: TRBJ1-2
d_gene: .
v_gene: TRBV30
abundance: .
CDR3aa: CAESGTGYGYTF
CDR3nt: TGTGCCGAGAGTGGGACGGGATATGGCTACACCTTC

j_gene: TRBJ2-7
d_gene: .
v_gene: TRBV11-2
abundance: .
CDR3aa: CASSLSPYEQYF
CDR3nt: TGTGCCAGCAGCTTAAGTCCCTACGAGCAGTACTTC

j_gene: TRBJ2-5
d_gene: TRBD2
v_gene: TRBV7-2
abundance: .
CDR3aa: CASSPGLADWGTQYF
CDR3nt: TGTGCCAGCAGCCCCGGACTAGCGGACTGGGGGACCCAGTACTTC

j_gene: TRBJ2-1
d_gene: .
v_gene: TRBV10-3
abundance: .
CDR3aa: CAISPDTLQQFF
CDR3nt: TGTGCCATCAGCCCGGACACACTACAGCAGTTCTTC

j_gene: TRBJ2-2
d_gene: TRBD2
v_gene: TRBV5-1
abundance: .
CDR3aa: CASSPGTSGITGELFF
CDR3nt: TGCGCCAGCAGCCCGGGGACTAGCGGGATCACCGGGGAGCTGTTTTTT

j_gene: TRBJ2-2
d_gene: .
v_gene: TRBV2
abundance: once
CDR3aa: CASGGSPETGELFF
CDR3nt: TGTGCCAGCGGAGGGTCTCCGGAGACCGGGGAGCTGTTTTTT

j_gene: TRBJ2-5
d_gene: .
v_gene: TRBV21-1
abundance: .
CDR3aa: CASSKVEGEETQYF
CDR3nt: TGTGCCAGCAGCAAAGTCGAGGGAGAAGAGACCCAGTACTTC

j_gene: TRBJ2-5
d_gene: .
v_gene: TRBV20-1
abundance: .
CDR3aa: CSASRLGEQRQETQYF
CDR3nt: TGCAGTGCTTCACGTTTGGGGGAACAGCGCCAGGAGACCCAGTACTTC

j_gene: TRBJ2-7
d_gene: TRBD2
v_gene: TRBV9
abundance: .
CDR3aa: CASSEGTSDSYEQYF
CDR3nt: TGTGCCAGCAGCGAGGGGACTAGTGACTCCTACGAGCAGTACTTC

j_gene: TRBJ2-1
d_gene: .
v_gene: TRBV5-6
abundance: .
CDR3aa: CASSLATSDEQFF
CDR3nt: TGTGCCAGCAGCTTGGCGACTAGTGATGAGCAGTTCTTC

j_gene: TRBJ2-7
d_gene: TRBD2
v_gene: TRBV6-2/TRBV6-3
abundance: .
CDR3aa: CASSFRGLAVHEQYF
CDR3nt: TGTGCCAGCAGCTTCCGGGGACTAGCGGTACACGAGCAGTACTTC

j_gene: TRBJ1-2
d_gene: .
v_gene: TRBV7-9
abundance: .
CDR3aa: CASSLEGVYGYTF
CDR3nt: TGTGCCAGCAGCTTGGAAGGGGTTTATGGCTACACCTTC

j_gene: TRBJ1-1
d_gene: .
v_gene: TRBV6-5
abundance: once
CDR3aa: CASSRSGEGNTEAFF
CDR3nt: TGTGCCAGCAGTCGATCAGGGGAGGGGAACACTGAAGCTTTCTTT

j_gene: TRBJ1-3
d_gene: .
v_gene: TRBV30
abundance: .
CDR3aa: CAWSRQGTMSGNTIYF
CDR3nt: TGTGCCTGGAGTCGGCAGGGTACGATGTCTGGAAACACCATATATTTT

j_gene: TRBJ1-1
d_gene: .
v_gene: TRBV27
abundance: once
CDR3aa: CASTPREHYTEAFF
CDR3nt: TGTGCCAGCACCCCTCGAGAGCATTACACTGAAGCTTTCTTT

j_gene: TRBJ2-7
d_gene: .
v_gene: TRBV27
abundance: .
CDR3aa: CASSLSVQTYEQYF
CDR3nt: TGTGCCAGCAGTTTATCCGTACAGACCTACGAGCAGTACTTC

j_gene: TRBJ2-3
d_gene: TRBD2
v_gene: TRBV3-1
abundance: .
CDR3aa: CASSQDWSSGGDTQYF
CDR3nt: TGTGCCAGCAGCCAAGACTGGTCTAGCGGAGGGGATACGCAGTATTTT

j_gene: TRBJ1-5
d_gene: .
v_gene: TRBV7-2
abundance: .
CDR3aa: CASSTYLSNQPQHF
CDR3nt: TGTGCCAGCAGCACCTACTTGAGCAATCAGCCCCAGCATTTT

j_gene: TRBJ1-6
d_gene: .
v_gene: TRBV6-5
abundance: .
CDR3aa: CASSYFPGSSYNSPLHF
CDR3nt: TGTGCCAGCAGTTACTTCCCAGGGAGCTCCTATAATTCACCCCTCCACTTT

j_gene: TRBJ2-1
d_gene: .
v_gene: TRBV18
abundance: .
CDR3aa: CASSPPNRYNEQFF
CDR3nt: TGTGCCAGCTCACCACCGAACCGATACAATGAGCAGTTCTTC

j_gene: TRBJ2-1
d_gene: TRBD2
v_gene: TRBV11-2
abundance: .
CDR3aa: CASSIGLAGDPGEQFF
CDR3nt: TGTGCCAGCAGCATAGGACTAGCGGGAGATCCTGGCGAGCAGTTCTTC

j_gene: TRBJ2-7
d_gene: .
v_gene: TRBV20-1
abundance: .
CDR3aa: CSARKGGQNEQYF
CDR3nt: TGCAGTGCTAGAAAGGGGGGGCAAAACGAGCAGTACTTC

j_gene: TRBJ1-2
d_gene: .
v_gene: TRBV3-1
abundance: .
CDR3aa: CASSQGADRLAGYTF
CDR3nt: TGTGCCAGCAGCCAAGGGGCAGACCGACTGGCTGGCTACACCTTC

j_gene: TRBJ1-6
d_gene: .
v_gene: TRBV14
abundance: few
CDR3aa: CASSHSNSPLHF
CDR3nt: TGTGCCAGCAGCCATAGTAATTCACCCCTCCACTTT

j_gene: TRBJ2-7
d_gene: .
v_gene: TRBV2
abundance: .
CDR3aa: CASSSSGYLTYEQYF
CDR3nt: TGTGCCAGCAGCAGCAGCGGGTACCTAACCTACGAGCAGTACTTC

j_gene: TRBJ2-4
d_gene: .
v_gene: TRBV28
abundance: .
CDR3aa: CASSQGLGGNIQYF
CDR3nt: TGTGCCAGCAGTCAGGGACTCGGGGGAAACATTCAGTACTTC

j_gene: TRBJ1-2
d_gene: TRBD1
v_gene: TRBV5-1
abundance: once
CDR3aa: CASSPGQGKNGYTF
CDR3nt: TGCGCCAGCAGCCCGGGACAGGGTAAGAATGGCTACACCTTC

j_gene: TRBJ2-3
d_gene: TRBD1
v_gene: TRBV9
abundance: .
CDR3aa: CASSVHADRGTDTQYF
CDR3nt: TGTGCCAGCAGTGTCCACGCGGACAGGGGCACAGATACGCAGTATTTT

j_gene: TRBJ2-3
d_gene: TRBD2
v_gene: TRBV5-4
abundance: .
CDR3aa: CASSLKLAGPQDTQYF
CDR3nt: TGTGCCAGCAGCTTGAAACTAGCGGGGCCCCAGGATACGCAGTATTTT

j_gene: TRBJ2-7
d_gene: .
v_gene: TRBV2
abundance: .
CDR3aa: CASSEALNSGEQYF
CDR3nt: TGTGCCAGCAGTGAAGCCCTTAACTCGGGCGAGCAGTACTTC

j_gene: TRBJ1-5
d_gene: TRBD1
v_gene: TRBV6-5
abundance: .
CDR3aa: CASSHGTGGSMSQPQHF
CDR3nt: TGTGCCAGCAGTCACGGGACAGGGGGTTCTATGAGTCAGCCCCAGCATTTT

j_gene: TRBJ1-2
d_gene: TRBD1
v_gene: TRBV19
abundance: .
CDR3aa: CASSTYRGRNYGYTF
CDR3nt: TGTGCCAGTAGCACCTACAGGGGGCGAAACTATGGCTACACCTTC

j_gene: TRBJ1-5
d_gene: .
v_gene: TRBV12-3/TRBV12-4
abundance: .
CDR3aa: CASSPGSGAGLNQPQHF
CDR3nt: TGTGCCAGCAGCCCCGGTTCCGGGGCAGGGCTTAATCAGCCCCAGCATTTT

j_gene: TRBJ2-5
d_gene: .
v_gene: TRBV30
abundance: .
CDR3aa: CAWSGQETQYF
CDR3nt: TGTGCCTGGAGTGGGCAAGAGACCCAGTACTTC

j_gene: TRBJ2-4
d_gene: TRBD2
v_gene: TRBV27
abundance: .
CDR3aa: CASSPAGVAKNIQYF
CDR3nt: TGTGCCAGCAGTCCCGCGGGGGTAGCCAAAAACATTCAGTACTTC

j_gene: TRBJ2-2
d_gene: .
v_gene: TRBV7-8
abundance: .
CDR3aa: CASSLVASTGELFF
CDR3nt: TGTGCCAGCAGCTTAGTTGCTTCCACCGGGGAGCTGTTTTTT

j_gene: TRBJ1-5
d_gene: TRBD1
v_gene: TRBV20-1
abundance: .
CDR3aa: CSALWTGLNQPQHF
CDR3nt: TGCAGTGCCCTCTGGACAGGGTTAAATCAGCCCCAGCATTTT

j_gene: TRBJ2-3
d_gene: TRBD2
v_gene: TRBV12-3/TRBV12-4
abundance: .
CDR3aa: CASSPSSGSLDTQYF
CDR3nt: TGTGCCAGCAGCCCCTCTAGCGGGAGCTTAGATACGCAGTATTTT

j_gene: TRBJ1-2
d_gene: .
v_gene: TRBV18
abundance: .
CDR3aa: CASSPISGMGLRGYTF
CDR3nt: TGTGCCAGCTCACCAATCTCAGGAATGGGTTTGCGTGGCTACACCTTC